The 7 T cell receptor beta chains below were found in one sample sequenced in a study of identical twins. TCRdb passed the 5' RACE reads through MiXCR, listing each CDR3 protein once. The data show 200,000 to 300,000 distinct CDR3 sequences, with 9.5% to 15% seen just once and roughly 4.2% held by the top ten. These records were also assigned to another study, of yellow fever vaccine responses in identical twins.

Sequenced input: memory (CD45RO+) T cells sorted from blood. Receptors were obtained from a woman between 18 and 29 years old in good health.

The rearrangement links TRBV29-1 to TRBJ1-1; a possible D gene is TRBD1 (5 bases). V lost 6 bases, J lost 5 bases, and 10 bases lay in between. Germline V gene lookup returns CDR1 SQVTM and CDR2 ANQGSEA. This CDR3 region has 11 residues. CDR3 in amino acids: CSVGGGTEAFF. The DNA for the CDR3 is TGCAGCGTGGGGGGGGGAACTGAAGCTTTCTTT.

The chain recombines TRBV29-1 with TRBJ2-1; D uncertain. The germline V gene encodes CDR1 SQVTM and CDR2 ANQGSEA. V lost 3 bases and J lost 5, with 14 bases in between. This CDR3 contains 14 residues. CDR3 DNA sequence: TGCAGCGTTGATCTGGGGATAACACACAATGAGCAGTTCTTC. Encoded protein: CSVDLGITHNEQFF.

The CDR3 DNA is TGCAGCGTTCTACAGAGCACAGATACGCAGTATTTT. This codes for CSVLQSTDTQYF. This chain joins TRBV29-1 and TRBJ2-3; the D is unclear. V lost 5 bases, J lost 0 bases, and 6 bases lay in between. This CDR3 has 12 amino acids. Germline V CDR1 and CDR2: SQVTM, ANQGSEA.

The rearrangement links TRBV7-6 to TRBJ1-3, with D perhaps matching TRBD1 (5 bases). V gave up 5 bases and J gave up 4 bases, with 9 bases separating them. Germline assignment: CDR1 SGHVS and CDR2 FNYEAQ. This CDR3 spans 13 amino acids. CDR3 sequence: CASSPGTGNTIYF. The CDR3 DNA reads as TGTGCCAGCAGCCCCGGGACGGGAAACACCATATATTTT. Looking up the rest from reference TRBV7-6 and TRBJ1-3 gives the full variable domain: GAGVSQSPRYKVTKRGQDVALRCDPISGHVSLYWYRQALGQGPEFLTYFNYEAQQDKSGLPNDRFSAERPEGSISTLTIQRTEQRDSAMYRCASSPGTGNTIYFGEGSWLTVV.

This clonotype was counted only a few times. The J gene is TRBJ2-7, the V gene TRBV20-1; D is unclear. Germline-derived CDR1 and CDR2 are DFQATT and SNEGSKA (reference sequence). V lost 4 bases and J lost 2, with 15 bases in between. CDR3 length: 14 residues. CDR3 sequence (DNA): TGCAGTGCTACAGATCGGACGGCTCCCTACGAGCAGTACTTC. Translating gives CSATDRTAPYEQYF.

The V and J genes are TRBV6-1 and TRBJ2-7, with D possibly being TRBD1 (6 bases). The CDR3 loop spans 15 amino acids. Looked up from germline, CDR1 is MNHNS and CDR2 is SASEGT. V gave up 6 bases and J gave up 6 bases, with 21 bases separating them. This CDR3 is CASRILNRDRGEQYF. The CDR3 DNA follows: TGTGCCAGCAGGATTCTCAACAGGGATCGGGGCGAGCAGTACTTC.

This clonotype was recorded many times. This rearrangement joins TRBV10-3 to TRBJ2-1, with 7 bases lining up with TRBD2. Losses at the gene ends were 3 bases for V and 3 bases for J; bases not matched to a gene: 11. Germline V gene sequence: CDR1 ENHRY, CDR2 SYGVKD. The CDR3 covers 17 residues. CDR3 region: CAISESGRGSIYNEQFF. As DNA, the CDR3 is TGTGCCATCAGTGAATCAGGGCGCGGGAGTATCTACAATGAGCAGTTCTTC.